Listed below are T cell receptor beta chains from one sample, sequenced in a study of graft-versus-host responses after intestinal transplantation. No cognate antigen is known for these TCRs. Assay: immunoSEQ multiplex PCR; the TCRdb copy retains only in-frame clones and omits some. The sample records 45,000 to 65,000 clones, 94% being singletons. Sequenced material: unstimulated CD4+ T cells sorted from spleen or lymph node cells, taken before transplant. The receptors were sampled from a human donor who was the organ donor for an intestinal transplant. The conserved cysteine and the conserved F or W are not part of the CDR3 here. Clone size is stated in some rows and not others, as once, few, many or a class when expanded.

j_call clone_size v_call cdr3_aa
TRBJ1-4 . TRBV27 ASSPHPGQGGEKLF
TRBJ2-7 . TRBV4-2 ASSPRASGGARGQY
TRBJ2-1 . TRBV7-3 ASSQGQGQGEQF
TRBJ1-4 . TRBV9 ASSADRVNEKLF
TRBJ1-5 . TRBV4-3 ASSRGTGNNQPQH
TRBJ2-5 . TRBV7-3 ASSFYPGRQETQY
TRBJ1-1 few TRBV18 ASSPTLNTEAF
TRBJ1-5 . TRBV18 ASSRTGDNNQPQH
TRBJ2-2 . TRBV7-2 ASSHRAGALNTGELF
TRBJ1-4 . TRBV19 ASSMWVATNEKLF